This is a list of T cell receptor beta chains from one sample in a study of cytomegalovirus exposure and HLA in healthy donors. Assay: immunoSEQ multiplex PCR; the TCRdb copy retains only in-frame clones and omits some. The sample records fewer than 200,000 clones, roughly 88% being singletons. Sequences were obtained from PBMCs. The receptor set was obtained from a girl aged 2-15 years in good health and CMV-seropositive. Each CDR3 is given with its conserved first and last residue.

TRBV5-4	TRBJ2-2	CASSRRDGVGELFF
TRBV29-1	TRBJ2-1	CSVRPGTGYNEQFF
TRBV5-4	TRBJ1-2	CASSQGGFGYTF
TRBV7-7	TRBJ1-5	CASRGDRFDGPNQPQHF
TRBV7-7	TRBJ2-2	CASSYVAGEGTGELFF
TRBV27	TRBJ2-5	CASSSPQGQETQYF
TRBV2	TRBJ1-1	CAILRTGTGVTEAFF
TRBV6-6	TRBJ2-2	CASTIRGTGELFF
TRBV6-1	TRBJ2-1	CASIEQGTYNEQFF
TRBV5-5	TRBJ2-5	CASSLGASGSTLGETQYF
TRBV15	TRBJ1-3	CATSRDGQAGNTIYF
TRBV2	TRBJ2-6	CANRDSGANVLTF
TRBV9	TRBJ2-3	CASSVAGGHLTDTQYF
TRBV28	TRBJ1-5	CASSLPRTGVSNQPQHF
TRBV5-1	TRBJ2-7	CASSTRHTTGSYEQYF
TRBV21-1	TRBJ2-7	CASDNRGLLYEQYF
TRBV7-9	TRBJ2-5	CASSLDKGQVTETQYF
TRBV5-1	TRBJ2-3	CASSLNRPFTDTQYF
TRBV11-2	TRBJ1-1	CASSRTANTEAFF
TRBV2	TRBJ2-3	CASRWDFTDTQYF
TRBV21-1	TRBJ2-7	CASSNGGQGAYEQYF
TRBV5-8	TRBJ2-7	CATRGPYEQYF
TRBV7-9	TRBJ2-1	CASSPGGRGPVSYNEQFF
TRBV6-5	TRBJ1-3	CASSYSPSGNTIYF
TRBV4-2	TRBJ2-2	CASSQEGLLTGELFF
TRBV7-6	TRBJ1-4	CASSLGGREKLFF
TRBV5-1	TRBJ2-7	CASSLQGVVYEQYF
TRBV25-1	TRBJ1-1	CASSPNSGGTTEAFF
TRBV5-4	TRBJ2-5	CASSPTTGTEETQYF
TRBV5-1	TRBJ1-2	CASRGLRGSYGYTF
TRBV13	TRBJ2-2	CASSFNPGLAATGELFF
TRBV5-8	TRBJ2-7	CASTRINYEQYF
TRBV19	TRBJ2-1	CASSMAGGGSYNEQFF
TRBV10-3	TRBJ1-1	CASGDSLITEAFF
TRBV11-3	TRBJ1-1	CASSLSQDNTEAFF
TRBV5-1	TRBJ2-2	CASSETPRNTGELFF
TRBV2	TRBJ1-1	CASRDGGLGRTEAFF
TRBV30	TRBJ1-2	CAWALRDHRGYTF
TRBV5-6	TRBJ2-5	CASSSQGAWETQYF
TRBV10-3	TRBJ1-2	CAISGGGSNYGYTF
TRBV5-1	TRBJ1-2	CASSLVGEVTSGYTF
TRBV5-1	TRBJ2-4	CASSLTTELAKNIQYF
TRBV10-3	TRBJ1-1	CATEGREGSEAFF
TRBV19	TRBJ1-5	CASSITRDRGQPQHF
TRBV19	TRBJ2-7	CASSETGAEQYF
TRBV30	TRBJ1-2	CAWSVRRDYGYTF
TRBV2	TRBJ2-7	CASSERETYEQYF